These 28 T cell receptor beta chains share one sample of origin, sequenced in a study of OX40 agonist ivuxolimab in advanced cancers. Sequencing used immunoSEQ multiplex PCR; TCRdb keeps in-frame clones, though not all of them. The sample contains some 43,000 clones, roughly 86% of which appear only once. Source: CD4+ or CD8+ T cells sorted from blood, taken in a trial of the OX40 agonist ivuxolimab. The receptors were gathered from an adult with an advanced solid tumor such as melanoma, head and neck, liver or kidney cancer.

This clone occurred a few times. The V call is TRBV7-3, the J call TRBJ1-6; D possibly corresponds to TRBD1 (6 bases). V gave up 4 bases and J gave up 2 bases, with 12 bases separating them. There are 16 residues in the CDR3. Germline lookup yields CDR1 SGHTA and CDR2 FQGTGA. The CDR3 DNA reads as TGTGCCAGCAGCTCACAGGGTGGCGCCTATAATTCACCCCTCCACTTT. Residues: CASSSQGGAYNSPLHF.

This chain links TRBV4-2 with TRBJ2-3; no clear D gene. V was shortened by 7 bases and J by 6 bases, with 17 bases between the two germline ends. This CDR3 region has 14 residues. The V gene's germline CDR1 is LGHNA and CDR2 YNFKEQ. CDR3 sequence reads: CASNSWPAMDTQYF. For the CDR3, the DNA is TGTGCCAGCAACAGCTGGCCAGCGATGGATACGCAGTATTTT.

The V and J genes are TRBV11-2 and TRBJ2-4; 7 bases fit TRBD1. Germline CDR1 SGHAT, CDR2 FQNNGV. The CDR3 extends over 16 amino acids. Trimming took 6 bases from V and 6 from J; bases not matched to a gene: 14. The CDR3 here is CASSSFRDSPLNIQYF. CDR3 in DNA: TGTGCCAGCAGTTCATTTCGGGACAGTCCCTTAAACATTCAGTACTTC.

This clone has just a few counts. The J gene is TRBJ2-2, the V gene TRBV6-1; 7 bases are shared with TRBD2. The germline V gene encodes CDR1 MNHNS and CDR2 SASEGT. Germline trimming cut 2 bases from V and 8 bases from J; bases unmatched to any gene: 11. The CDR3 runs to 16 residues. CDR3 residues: CASSESGRGFIGELFF. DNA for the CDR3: TGTGCCAGCAGTGAATCGGGGCGGGGGTTCATAGGGGAGCTGTTTTTT.

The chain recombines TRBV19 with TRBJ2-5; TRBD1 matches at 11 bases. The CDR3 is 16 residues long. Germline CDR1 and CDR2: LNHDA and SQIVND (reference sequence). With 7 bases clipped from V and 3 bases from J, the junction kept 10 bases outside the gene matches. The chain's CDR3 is CASKHLPGQGEETQYF. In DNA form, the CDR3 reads TGTGCCAGTAAGCACCTCCCGGGACAGGGGGAAGAGACCCAGTACTTC.

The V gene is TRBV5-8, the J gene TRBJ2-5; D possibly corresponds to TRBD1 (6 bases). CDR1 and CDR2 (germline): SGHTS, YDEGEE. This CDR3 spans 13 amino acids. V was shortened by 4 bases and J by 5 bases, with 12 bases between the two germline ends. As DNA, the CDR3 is TGTGCCAGCAGCGGTTCAGGGGTGGAGACCCAGTACTTC. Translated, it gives CASSGSGVETQYF.

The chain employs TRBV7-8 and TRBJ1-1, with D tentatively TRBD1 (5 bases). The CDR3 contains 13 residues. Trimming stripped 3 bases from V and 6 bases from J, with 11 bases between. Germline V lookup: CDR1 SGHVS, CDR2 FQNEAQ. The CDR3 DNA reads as TGTGCCAGCAGCTTGTTGCGAGGGGCTGAAGCTTTCTTT. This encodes CASSLLRGAEAFF.

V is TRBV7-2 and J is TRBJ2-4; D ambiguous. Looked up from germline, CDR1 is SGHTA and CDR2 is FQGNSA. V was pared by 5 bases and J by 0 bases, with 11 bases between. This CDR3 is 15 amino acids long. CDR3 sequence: CASSPDPLAKNIQYF. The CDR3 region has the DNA TGTGCCAGCAGCCCGGACCCACTAGCCAAAAACATTCAGTACTTC.

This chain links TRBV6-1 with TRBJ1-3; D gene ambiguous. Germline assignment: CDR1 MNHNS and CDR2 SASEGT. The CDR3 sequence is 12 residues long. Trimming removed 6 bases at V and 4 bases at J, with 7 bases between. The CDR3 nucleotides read TGTGCCAGCAGATCCATCGGAAACACCATATATTTT. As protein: CASRSIGNTIYF.

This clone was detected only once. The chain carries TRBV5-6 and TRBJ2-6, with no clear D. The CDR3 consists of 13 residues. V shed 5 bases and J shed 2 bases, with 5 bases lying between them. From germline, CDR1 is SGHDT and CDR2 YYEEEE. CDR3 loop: CASRPAGANVLTF. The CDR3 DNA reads TGTGCCAGCAGGCCGGCTGGGGCCAACGTCCTGACTTTC. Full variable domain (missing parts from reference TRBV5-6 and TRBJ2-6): DAGVTQSPTHLIKTRGQQVTLRCSPKSGHDTVSWYQQALGQGPQFIFQYYEEEERQRGNFPDRFSGHQFPNYSSELNVNALLLGDSALYLCASRPAGANVLTFGAGSRLTVL.

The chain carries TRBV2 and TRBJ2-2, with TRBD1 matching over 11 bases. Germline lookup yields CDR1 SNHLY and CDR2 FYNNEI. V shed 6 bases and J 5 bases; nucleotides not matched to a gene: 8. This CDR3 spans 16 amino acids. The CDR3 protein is CASSLPGQGGTGELFF. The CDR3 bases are TGTGCCAGCAGCCTACCGGGACAGGGGGGGACCGGGGAGCTGTTTTTT.

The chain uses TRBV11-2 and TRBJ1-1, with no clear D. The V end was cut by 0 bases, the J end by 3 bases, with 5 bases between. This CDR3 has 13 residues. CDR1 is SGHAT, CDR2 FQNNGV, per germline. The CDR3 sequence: CASSLDIDTEAFF. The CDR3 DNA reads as TGTGCCAGCAGCTTAGATATCGACACTGAAGCTTTCTTT.

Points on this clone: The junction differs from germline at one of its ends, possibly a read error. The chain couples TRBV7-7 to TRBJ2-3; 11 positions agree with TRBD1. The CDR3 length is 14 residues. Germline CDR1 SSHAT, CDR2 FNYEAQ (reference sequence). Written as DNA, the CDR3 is TGTGCTAGCAGCCCGGGACAGGGGGCAGATACGCAGTATTTT. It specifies CASSPGQGADTQYF.

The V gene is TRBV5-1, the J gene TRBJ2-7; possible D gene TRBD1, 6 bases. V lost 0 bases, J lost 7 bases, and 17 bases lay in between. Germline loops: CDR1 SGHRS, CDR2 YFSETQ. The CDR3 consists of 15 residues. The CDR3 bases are TGCGCCAGCAGCTTGGTGCCCACAGGGAGTAATGAGCAGTACTTC. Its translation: CASSLVPTGSNEQYF.

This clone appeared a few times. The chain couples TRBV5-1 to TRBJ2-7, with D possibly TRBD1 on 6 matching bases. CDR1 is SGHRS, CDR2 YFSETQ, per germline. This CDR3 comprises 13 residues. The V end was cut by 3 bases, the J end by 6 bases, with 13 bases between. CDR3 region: CASSSQGIGEQYF. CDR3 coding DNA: TGCGCCAGCAGCTCACAGGGTATCGGCGAGCAGTACTTC.

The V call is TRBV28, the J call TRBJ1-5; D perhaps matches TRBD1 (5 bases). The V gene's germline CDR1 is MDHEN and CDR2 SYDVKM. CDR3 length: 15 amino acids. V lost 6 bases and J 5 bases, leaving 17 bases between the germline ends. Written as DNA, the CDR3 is TGTGCCAGCAGGATCCCAGGGCAGAAGCATCAGCCCCAGCATTTT. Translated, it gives CASRIPGQKHQPQHF.

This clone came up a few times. The DNA for the CDR3 is TGTGCCAGCAGCCAAGGGGGCACTGAAGCTTTCTTT. This codes for CASSQGGTEAFF. This chain links TRBV14 with TRBJ1-1; no clear D gene. The CDR3 has 12 residues. Germline V gives CDR1 SGHDN, CDR2 FVKESK. V lost 1 base and J lost 4, with 4 bases in between.

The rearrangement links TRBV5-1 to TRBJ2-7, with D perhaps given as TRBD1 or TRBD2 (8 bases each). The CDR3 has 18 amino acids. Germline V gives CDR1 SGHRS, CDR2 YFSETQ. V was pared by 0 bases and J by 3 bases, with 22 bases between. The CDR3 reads CASSLGTGLRSGSYEQYF. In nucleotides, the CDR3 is TGCGCCAGCAGCTTGGGGACAGGGCTAAGAAGCGGGAGCTACGAGCAGTACTTC.

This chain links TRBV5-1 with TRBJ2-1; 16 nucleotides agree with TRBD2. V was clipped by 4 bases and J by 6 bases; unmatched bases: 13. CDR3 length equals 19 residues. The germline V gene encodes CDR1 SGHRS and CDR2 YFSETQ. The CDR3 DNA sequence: TGCGCCAGCAGCCTCCGTGGGACTAGCGGGGGGGCCGGTACCAATGAGCAGTTCTTC. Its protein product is CASSLRGTSGGAGTNEQFF.

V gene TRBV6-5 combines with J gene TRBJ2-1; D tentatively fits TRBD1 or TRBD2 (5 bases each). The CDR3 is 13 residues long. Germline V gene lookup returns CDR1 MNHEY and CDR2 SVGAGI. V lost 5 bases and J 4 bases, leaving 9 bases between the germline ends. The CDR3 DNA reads TGTGCCAGCAGTCCGGGACCATACAATGAGCAGTTCTTC. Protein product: CASSPGPYNEQFF.

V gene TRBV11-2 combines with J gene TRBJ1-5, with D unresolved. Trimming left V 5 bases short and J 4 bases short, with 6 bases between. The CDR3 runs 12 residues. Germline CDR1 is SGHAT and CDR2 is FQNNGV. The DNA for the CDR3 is TGTGCCAGCAGCGAGGAAAATCAGCCCCAGCATTTT. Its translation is CASSEENQPQHF.

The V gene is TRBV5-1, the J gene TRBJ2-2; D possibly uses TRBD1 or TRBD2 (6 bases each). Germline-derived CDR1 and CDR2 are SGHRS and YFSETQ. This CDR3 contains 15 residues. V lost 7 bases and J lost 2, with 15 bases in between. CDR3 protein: CASQGYGSNTGELFF. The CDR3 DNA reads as TGCGCCAGCCAGGGGTACGGGAGTAACACCGGGGAGCTGTTTTTT.

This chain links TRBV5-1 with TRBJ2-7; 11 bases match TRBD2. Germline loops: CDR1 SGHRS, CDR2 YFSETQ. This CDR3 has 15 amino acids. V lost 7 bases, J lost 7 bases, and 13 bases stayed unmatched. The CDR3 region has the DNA TGCGCCAGCTCTCTTACTAGCGGGAGTTTGCGGGAGCAGTACTTC. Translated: CASSLTSGSLREQYF.

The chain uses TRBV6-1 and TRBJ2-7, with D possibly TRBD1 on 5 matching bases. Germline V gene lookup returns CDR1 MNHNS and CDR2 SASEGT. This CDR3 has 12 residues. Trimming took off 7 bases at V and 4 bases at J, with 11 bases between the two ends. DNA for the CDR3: TGTGCCAGCAAAGCAGGGCGGTACGAGCAGTACTTC. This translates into CASKAGRYEQYF.

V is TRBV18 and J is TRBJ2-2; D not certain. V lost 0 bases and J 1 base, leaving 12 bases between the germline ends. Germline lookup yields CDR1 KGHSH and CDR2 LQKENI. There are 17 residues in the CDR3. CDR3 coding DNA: TGTGCCAGCTCACCACCCGGACGGAAGATGAACACCGGGGAGCTGTTTTTT. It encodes CASSPPGRKMNTGELFF.

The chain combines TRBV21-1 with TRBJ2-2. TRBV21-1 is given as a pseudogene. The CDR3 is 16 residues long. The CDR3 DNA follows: TGTGCCAGCAGCCTCGATCAAGGTTTGAACACCGGGGAGCTGTTTTTT. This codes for CASSLDQGLNTGELFF.

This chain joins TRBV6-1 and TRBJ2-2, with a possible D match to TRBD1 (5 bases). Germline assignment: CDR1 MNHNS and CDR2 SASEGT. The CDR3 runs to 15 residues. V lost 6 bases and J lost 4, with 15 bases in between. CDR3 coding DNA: TGTGCCAGCAGGGACGGCCAGGGCCCCACCGGGGAGCTGTTTTTT. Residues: CASRDGQGPTGELFF.

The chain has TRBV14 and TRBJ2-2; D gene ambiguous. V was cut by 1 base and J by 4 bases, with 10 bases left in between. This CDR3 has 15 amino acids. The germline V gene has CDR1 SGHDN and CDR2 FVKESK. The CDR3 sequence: CASSQVGRGTGELFF. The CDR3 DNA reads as TGTGCCAGCAGCCAAGTGGGCCGTGGCACCGGGGAGCTGTTTTTT. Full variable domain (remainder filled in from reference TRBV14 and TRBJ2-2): EAGVTQFPSHSVIEKGQTVTLRCDPISGHDNLYWYRRVMGKEIKFLLHFVKESKQDESGMPNNRFLAERTGGTYSTLKVQPAELEDSGVYFCASSQVGRGTGELFFGEGSRLTVL.